This TCR beta chain is from a study of T cells in Graves' hyperthyroidism and ophthalmopathy. Points from the study as a whole: From stable hyperthyroidism, ophthalmopathy was set apart by a 13 V-J model. The majority of expanded thyroid clonotypes above 0.001 also appeared in blood. Ophthalmopathy got predicted by the model a median 6.5 months before its onset.

Template material for amplifying TCR beta CDR3 regions consisted of RNA transcripts. HTBI primers were used for first-round RT-PCR of the TCR CDR3. TCRdb analysed the multiplex PCR reads with MiXCR anew, one entry per CDR3 protein. Seen here are about 410,000 distinct CDR3 sequences, roughly 15% observed once, and the top ten hold around 20%. The CDR3 length is 17 residues. V gave up 1 base and J gave up 0 bases, with 15 bases separating them. The germline V gene has CDR1 SGHAT and CDR2 FQNNGV. This clonotype showed up just a few times. Antigen unknown. Lactation, pregnancy, other autoimmune disease or uncontrolled infection led to exclusion of patients.

The V gene is TRBV11-2, the J gene TRBJ1-2; no clear D. The clonotype was recovered from a woman aged 25 to 39 with Graves' ophthalmopathy. The sample was blood. The CDR3 sequence is CASSLVRVPPTNYGYTF. CDR3 bases: TGTGCCAGCAGCTTAGTACGGGTTCCCCCTACTAACTATGGCTACACCTTC.